The rows below give T cell receptor beta chains drawn from one sample of a study of cytomegalovirus exposure and HLA in healthy donors. Assay used: immunoSEQ multiplex PCR; TCRdb lists only in-frame clones, some missing. The sample has around 120,000 clones, around 10% seen once; the top ten hold 3%. The sample was PBMCs. The receptor set was obtained from a man aged 25 to 45 in good health and CMV-seronegative. Both conserved end residues are part of each CDR3. D genes are given only for firm matches. For some rows the clone size is stated as once, few or many, or as a class when expanded; others skip it.

clone_size	v_call	j_call	d_call	cdr3_aa	cdr3_nt
few	TRBV7-7	TRBJ2-1	-	CASSLGALPYNEQFF	TGTGCTAGCAGCTTAGGGGCGCTACCCTACAATGAGCAGTTCTTC
-	TRBV9	TRBJ1-1	-	CASSPDLINTEAFF	TGTGCCAGCAGCCCCGACTTAATCAACACTGAAGCTTTCTTT
-	TRBV5-4	TRBJ1-2	-	CASSLGGGLNYGYTF	TGTGCCAGCAGCCTGGGCGGGGGGCTCAACTATGGCTACACCTTC
few	TRBV10-1	TRBJ2-2	-	CASSVGGAEAGELFF	TGCGCCAGCAGCGTCGGAGGGGCCGAGGCCGGGGAGCTGTTTTTT
few	TRBV28	TRBJ2-1	TRBD2	CASSVAAGGKNEQFF	TGTGCCAGCAGTGTCGCCGCCGGGGGGAAGAATGAGCAGTTCTTC
-	TRBV4-1	TRBJ2-7	-	CASSQQMNRVEQYF	TGCGCCAGCAGCCAACAAATGAACAGGGTCGAGCAGTACTTC
-	TRBV10-3	TRBJ1-1	-	CAISEGDTEAFF	TGTGCCATCAGTGAAGGGGACACTGAAGCTTTCTTT
-	TRBV6-5	TRBJ2-7	TRBD1	CASRLGQGSSYEQYF	TGTGCCAGCAGATTGGGACAGGGAAGCTCCTACGAGCAGTACTTC
few	TRBV19	TRBJ2-4	TRBD2	CASSDLRGGTKNIQYF	TGTGCCAGTAGCGACCTGCGGGGGGGAACCAAAAACATTCAGTACTTC
-	TRBV4-2	TRBJ1-1	-	CASSQDPGTEAFF	TGTGCCAGCAGCCAAGATCCAGGCACTGAAGCTTTCTTT
few	TRBV5-1	TRBJ2-7	TRBD1	CASSLTAGQGFEQYF	TGCGCCAGCAGCTTGACCGCGGGACAGGGTTTCGAGCAGTACTTC
-	TRBV6-1	TRBJ2-1	-	CASSEVGVVYNEQFF	TGTGCCAGCAGCGAAGTAGGGGTTGTCTACAATGAGCAGTTCTTC
few	TRBV6-1	TRBJ1-2	-	CASSERARGYGYTF	TGTGCCAGCAGTGAACGGGCTCGGGGCTATGGCTACACCTTC
many	TRBV29-1	TRBJ1-1	TRBD1	CSGTDRVGTEAFF	TGCAGCGGCACCGACAGGGTCGGCACTGAAGCTTTCTTT
few	TRBV4-1	TRBJ1-1	-	CASSQVIGGSTEAFF	TGCGCCAGCAGCCAAGTCATCGGGGGGAGCACTGAAGCTTTCTTT
-	TRBV29-1	TRBJ2-3	-	CSVEGQGPTDTQYF	TGCAGCGTTGAAGGGCAGGGCCCGACAGATACGCAGTATTTT
few	TRBV15	TRBJ2-3	-	CATSRDYKGGGTDTQYF	TGTGCCACCAGCAGAGATTATAAGGGGGGGGGCACAGATACGCAGTATTTT
few	TRBV19	TRBJ1-5	TRBD1	CASSRTGEGQPQHF	TGTGCCAGTAGTCGGACAGGGGAGGGACAGCCCCAGCATTTT
-	TRBV19	TRBJ2-2	-	CASRAILANTGELFF	TGTGCCAGTAGGGCAATTCTCGCGAACACCGGGGAGCTGTTTTTT
few	TRBV28	TRBJ1-5	TRBD1	CASSLRSTGRRSNQPQHF	TGTGCCAGCAGTTTACGGTCGACAGGGAGGAGAAGCAATCAGCCCCAGCATTTT
few	TRBV10-2	TRBJ1-5	-	CASTSGRGSNQPQHF	TGCGCCAGCACCTCCGGGAGGGGGAGCAATCAGCCCCAGCATTTT
few	TRBV2	TRBJ2-1	TRBD2	CASSERVAGGPRNEQFF	TGTGCCAGCTCCGAACGGGTAGCGGGGGGCCCTCGCAATGAGCAGTTCTTC
-	TRBV5-6	TRBJ1-5	TRBD1	CASGLRQGARQPQHF	TGTGCCAGCGGCCTTAGACAGGGGGCGAGGCAGCCCCAGCATTTT
-	TRBV2	TRBJ1-4	-	CASSEGGAGTNEKLFF	TGTGCCAGCAGTGAGGGGGGGGCGGGGACTAATGAAAAACTGTTTTTT
-	TRBV7-3	TRBJ2-1	-	CASSSLGAEQFF	TGTGCCAGCAGCTCACTAGGAGCTGAGCAGTTCTTC
few	TRBV5-1	TRBJ2-5	-	CASSRGGEPETQYF	TGCGCCAGCAGCCGAGGTGGGGAGCCAGAGACCCAGTACTTC
-	TRBV2	TRBJ1-2	-	CASTAGTNYGYTF	TGTGCCAGCACGGCAGGGACTAACTATGGCTACACCTTC
few	TRBV4-1	TRBJ1-2	-	CASSQFIRIPHGYTF	TGCGCCAGCAGCCAATTCATCAGGATTCCCCATGGCTACACCTTC
-	TRBV2	TRBJ2-1	-	CASSEPISRGAIRAKNEQFF	TGTGCCAGCAGTGAACCCATTAGCCGGGGGGCCATTCGGGCTAAGAATGAGCAGTTCTTC